This TCR beta chain was obtained from a study of shared clonotypes between healthy human individuals. Data came from immunoSEQ multiplex PCR; TCRdb stores just in-frame clones and leaves some out. This repertoire shows about 2 million clones, roughly 94% found once; its top ten account for under 0.15%. The study's findings and limits: Naive CD4 clonotypes were shared across a few donors at 5% to 6%.

The length of the CDR3 is 13 residues. The germline gives CDR1 SNHLY, CDR2 FYNNEI. In regard to this clone: The antigen remains unidentified. One junction end does not reproduce the germline sequence, and a read error may be involved.

The specimen was naive CD4+ T cells sorted from blood. Subset denoted: CD45RA+ positively selected. The source is a man aged 18 to 29 in good health. V gene TRBV2 combines with J gene TRBJ2-1, with unresolved D. In DNA form, the CDR3 reads TGTGCAAGCACCGACAACGGTATCAATGAGCAGTTCTTC. The encoded protein is CASTDNGINEQFF. Complete variable domain (other parts from reference TRBV2 and TRBJ2-1): EPEVTQTPSHQVTQMGQEVILRCVPISNHLYFYWYRQILGQKVEFLVSFYNNEISEKSEIFDDQFSVERPDGSNFTLKIRSTKLEDSAMYFCASTDNGINEQFFGPGTRLTVL.